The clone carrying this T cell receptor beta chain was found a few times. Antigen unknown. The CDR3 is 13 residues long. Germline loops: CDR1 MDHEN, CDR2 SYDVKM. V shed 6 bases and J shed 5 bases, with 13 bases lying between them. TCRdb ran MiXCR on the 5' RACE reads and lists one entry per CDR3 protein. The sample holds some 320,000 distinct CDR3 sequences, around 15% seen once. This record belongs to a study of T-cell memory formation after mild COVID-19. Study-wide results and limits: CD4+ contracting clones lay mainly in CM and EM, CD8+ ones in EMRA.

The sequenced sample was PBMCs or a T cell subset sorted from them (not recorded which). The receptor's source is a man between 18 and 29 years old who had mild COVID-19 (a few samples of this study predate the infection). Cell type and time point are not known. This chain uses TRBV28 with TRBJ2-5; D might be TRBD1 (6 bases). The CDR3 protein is CASRSQGWETQYF. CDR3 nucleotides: TGTGCCAGCAGAAGCCAGGGGTGGGAGACCCAGTACTTC.